The 25 T cell receptor beta chains in this list originate from one sample, sequenced in a study of blood T cell repertoires in COVID-19. TCRdb's copy holds only in-frame clones and misses some; the assay was immunoSEQ multiplex PCR. The table lists fewer than 500,000 clones, roughly 90% of them singletons. Sequencing input: peripheral blood. These receptors were taken from a woman aged 25 to 39 with active or convalescent COVID-19.

This rearrangement joins TRBV27 to TRBJ2-3; 12 positions agree with TRBD2. J lost 4 bases, V lost 5 bases, and 4 bases had no gene match. The CDR3 extends over 15 amino acids. Germline loops: CDR1 MNHEY, CDR2 SMNVEV (reference sequence). The CDR3, as DNA: TGTGCCAGCAGTCAGACTAGCGGGAGTGCAGATACGCAGTATTTT. Protein sequence: CASSQTSGSADTQYF.

The J gene is TRBJ1-1, the V gene TRBV21-1. TRBV21-1 represents a pseudogene. The CDR3 runs to 15 residues. Here the CDR3 reads CASSKGRGSNTEAFF. Here the CDR3 DNA reads TGTGCCAGCAGCAAAGGCCGGGGGTCGAACACTGAAGCTTTCTTT.

The V gene is TRBV29-1, the J gene TRBJ1-2; TRBD1 is a possible D gene (6 bases). The CDR3 has 13 amino acids. The germline V and J ends were trimmed by 7 bases and 2 bases, with 14 bases remaining between them. CDR1 is SQVTM and CDR2 is ANQGSEA in the germline V gene. The CDR3 sequence is CSAATGTNYGYTF. CDR3 DNA: TGCAGCGCCGCAACAGGGACAAACTATGGCTACACCTTC.

The chain uses TRBV7-2 and TRBJ1-2; D is unclear. The germline V gene has CDR1 SGHTA and CDR2 FQGNSA. V lost 4 bases to trimming and J lost 5 bases, with 8 bases between them. The CDR3 loop spans 12 amino acids. The DNA of the CDR3 is TGTGCCAGCAGCTCTACTAGATATGGCTACACCTTC. This translates into CASSSTRYGYTF.

The chain uses TRBV5-1 and TRBJ2-7, with 7 bases fitting TRBD2. Germline CDR1 and CDR2: SGHRS and YFSETQ. The CDR3 is made up of 14 amino acids. Trimming took 4 bases from V and 4 from J; bases not matched to a gene: 8. The CDR3 loop is CASSPSGAGYEQYF. The CDR3 nucleotides read TGCGCCAGCAGCCCGAGCGGGGCAGGGTACGAGCAGTACTTC.

The table lists this clone with a few counts. The gene calls are TRBV12-3 or TRBV12-4 and TRBJ1-4; D call uncertain. CDR3 size: 11 residues. Trimming took 6 bases from V and 11 from J, leaving 10 bases between them. The CDR3 DNA follows: TGTGCCAGCAGCCCAGGAATGAAACTGTTTTTT. This translates into CASSPGMKLFF.

The chain couples TRBV3-1 (or the pseudogene TRBV3-2) to TRBJ2-1; 14 bases are shared with TRBD2. This CDR3 is 18 amino acids long. Per germline, CDR1 LGHDT and CDR2 YNNKEL (reference sequence). V shed 4 bases and J 2 bases; nucleotides not matched to a gene: 7. CDR3 in amino acids: CASSLGLAGGRTYNEQFF. CDR3 nucleotides: TGTGCCAGCAGCCTTGGACTAGCGGGGGGCCGTACCTACAATGAGCAGTTCTTC.

The rearrangement joins TRBV5-4 to TRBJ1-5; D is unclear. V was trimmed by 0 bases and J by 4 bases, leaving 11 bases between them. CDR1 SGHNT and CDR2 YYREEE come from the germline V gene (reference sequence). CDR3 length: 15 amino acids. The CDR3 sequence is CASSLEVATNQPQHF. The DNA of the CDR3 is TGTGCCAGCAGCTTGGAAGTCGCAACAAATCAGCCCCAGCATTTT. The variable domain in full, with the rest retrieved from reference TRBV5-4 and TRBJ1-5, is ETGVTQSPTHLIKTRGQQVTLRCSSQSGHNTVSWYQQALGQGPQFIFQYYREEENGRGNFPPRFSGLQFPNYSSELNVNALELDDSALYLCASSLEVATNQPQHFGDGTRLSIL.

To note about this clone: Other nucleotide sequences from this sample produce the same CDR3. The chain joins TRBV30 to TRBJ1-1; maybe TRBD1 (5 bases). This CDR3 has 12 amino acids. Germline assignment: CDR1 GTSNPN and CDR2 SVGIG (reference sequence). The V and J ends lost 0 bases and 5 bases respectively, with 7 bases between them. The CDR3 here is CAWSVGATEAFF. The CDR3 DNA reads TGTGCCTGGAGTGTTGGGGCTACTGAAGCTTTCTTT.

The chain employs TRBV20-1 and TRBJ2-7, with D possibly being TRBD1 (6 bases). CDR3 length equals 11 residues. Trimming removed 5 bases at V and 5 bases at J, with 10 bases between. Germline V CDR1 and CDR2: DFQATT, SNEGSKA (reference sequence). For the CDR3, the DNA is TGCAGTGCTTACCAGGGGAACGAGCAGTACTTC. Protein sequence: CSAYQGNEQYF.

The rearrangement links TRBV4-1 to TRBJ2-5; D unclear. With 3 bases removed from V and 3 bases from J, the gap between germline ends came to 8 bases. Germline CDR1 MGHRA, CDR2 YSYEKL. This CDR3 comprises 13 residues. This CDR3 is CASSHDEEETQYF. The CDR3 DNA follows: TGCGCCAGCAGCCACGACGAGGAAGAGACCCAGTACTTC.

The chain joins TRBV30 to TRBJ2-7; 14 nucleotides agree with TRBD2. Germline loops: CDR1 GTSNPN, CDR2 SVGIG (reference sequence). V shed 3 bases, J shed 2 bases, and the junction held 9 bases outside the gene matches. The CDR3 is 17 residues long. DNA of the CDR3: TGTGCCTGGAGAGGGACTAGCGGGAGCGCGGGTGCCTACGAGCAGTACTTC. It specifies CAWRGTSGSAGAYEQYF.

The chain recombines TRBV7-2 with TRBJ2-1; 13 bases agree with TRBD2. This CDR3 spans 18 amino acids. The trim removed 4 bases at V and 5 bases at J, leaving 11 bases unmatched. Germline V gene data show CDR1 as SGHTA and CDR2 as FQGNSA. CDR3 coding DNA: TGTGCCAGCAGCTCCCGCGGGACTAGCGGGATTCTAGACAATGAGCAGTTCTTC. It yields the protein CASSSRGTSGILDNEQFF. Full variable domain (outside the CDR3, taken from reference TRBV7-2 and TRBJ2-1): GAGVSQSPSNKVTEKGKDVELRCDPISGHTALYWYRQSLGQGLEFLIYFQGNSAPDKSGLPSDRFSAERTGGSVSTLTIQRTQQEDSAVYLCASSSRGTSGILDNEQFFGPGTRLTVL.

This chain links TRBV5-8 with TRBJ2-5; 9 nucleotides match TRBD1. The V and J ends lost 0 bases and 5 bases, in that order; junction bases with no gene match: 11. The germline V gene has CDR1 SGHTS and CDR2 YDEGEE. The CDR3 is made up of 17 amino acids. The CDR3 region is CASSLVSSGQGLETQYF. DNA of the CDR3: TGTGCCAGCAGCTTGGTTTCTTCTGGACAGGGGTTGGAGACCCAGTACTTC.

The chain couples TRBV7-2 to TRBJ2-7; 10 nucleotides agree with TRBD2. The V gene's germline CDR1 is SGHTA and CDR2 FQGNSA. J was trimmed by 0 bases and V by 4 bases; bases with no gene match: 3. The CDR3 contains 15 residues. CDR3 protein: CASSSGLAVSYEQYF. The CDR3 nucleotides are TGTGCCAGCAGCTCAGGACTAGCGGTCTCCTACGAGCAGTACTTC.

The chain joins TRBV9 to TRBJ2-7; tentatively, D is TRBD1 (5 bases). The germline V and J ends were trimmed by 2 bases and 5 bases, with 14 bases remaining between them. This CDR3 comprises 14 residues. CDR1 is SGDLS and CDR2 is YYNGEE in the germline V gene. As DNA, the CDR3 is TGTGCCAGCAGCGTTACAGGTAGAGGAGACGAGCAGTACTTC. Translation: CASSVTGRGDEQYF.

The chain combines TRBV19 with TRBJ1-3; a possible D gene is TRBD1 (6 bases). The germline gives CDR1 LNHDA, CDR2 SQIVND (reference sequence). V was cut by 9 bases and J by 6 bases, with 15 bases left in between. The length of the CDR3 is 13 residues. The CDR3 region is CASTGHLLNTIYF. The CDR3 DNA reads TGTGCCAGCACGGGACACCTTCTAAACACCATATATTTT.

The chain recombines TRBV4-1 with TRBJ2-1; D unclear. The CDR3 length is 15 residues. The germline V and J ends were trimmed by 0 bases and 2 bases, with 8 bases remaining between them. Germline V CDR1 and CDR2: MGHRA, YSYEKL. CDR3 loop: CASSQESEPYNEQFF. In DNA form, the CDR3 reads TGCGCCAGCAGCCAAGAAAGCGAGCCCTACAATGAGCAGTTCTTC.

This sequence joins TRBV11-2 and TRBJ2-5, with 8 bases fitting TRBD2. Trimming cost V 2 bases and J 5 bases; bases outside gene matches: 4. The CDR3 contains 14 residues. In germline, CDR1 is SGHAT, CDR2 FQNNGV. Here the CDR3 DNA reads TGTGCCAGCAGCTTAACGGGGGGGCCTGAGACCCAGTACTTC. Its protein is CASSLTGGPETQYF.

Here the CDR3 reads CAISLQGLAGPYEQYF. DNA of the CDR3: TGTGCCATCAGCTTGCAGGGACTAGCGGGCCCCTACGAGCAGTACTTC. The J gene is TRBJ2-7, the V gene TRBV10-3; the match to TRBD2 covers 12 bases. The CDR3 sequence is 16 residues long. Unmatched junction bases numbered 8, after V lost 6 bases and J lost 2 bases. The germline CDR1 and CDR2 sequences are ENHRY and SYGVKD.

The chain carries TRBV3-1 (or the pseudogene TRBV3-2) and TRBJ2-2; possibly TRBD1 for D (5 bases). Trimming pared 5 bases from V and 9 bases from J, leaving 10 bases between. Germline V CDR1 and CDR2: LGHDT, YNNKEL (reference sequence). CDR3 length: 12 residues. CDR3 nucleotides: TGTGCCAGCAGCAACGCAGGGAGGGAGCTGTTTTTT. It yields the protein CASSNAGRELFF.

In its sample, this clone was seen a few times. The J gene is TRBJ2-1, the V gene TRBV7-2; 8 bases line up with TRBD2. Germline loops: CDR1 SGHTA, CDR2 FQGNSA. This CDR3 spans 14 amino acids. The junction had 5 bases not matched to a gene; V was cut back by 6 bases and J by 4 bases. The CDR3 reads CASSPPSGYNEQFF. As DNA, the CDR3 is TGTGCCAGCAGTCCGCCTAGCGGGTACAATGAGCAGTTCTTC. Complete variable domain (other parts from reference TRBV7-2 and TRBJ2-1): GAGVSQSPSNKVTEKGKDVELRCDPISGHTALYWYRQSLGQGLEFLIYFQGNSAPDKSGLPSDRFSAERTGGSVSTLTIQRTQQEDSAVYLCASSPPSGYNEQFFGPGTRLTVL.

The gene calls are TRBV7-8 and TRBJ2-7, with D uncertain. V lost 1 base, J lost 3 bases, and 7 bases lay in between. Germline V gene lookup returns CDR1 SGHVS and CDR2 FQNEAQ. This CDR3 has 13 residues. The CDR3 DNA is TGTGCCAGCAGCTTAGGGGCCGGCTACGAGCAGTACTTC. It encodes CASSLGAGYEQYF.

The chain employs TRBV10-1 and TRBJ2-1; 11 positions agree with TRBD1. CDR3 length: 15 residues. Trimming cost V 5 bases and J 2 bases; bases outside gene matches: 2. Germline V gives CDR1 WNHNN, CDR2 SYGVQD (reference sequence). CDR3 nucleotide sequence: TGCGCCAGCAGTACGGACAGGGGGCCCTACAATGAGCAGTTCTTC. Translation: CASSTDRGPYNEQFF.

The chain is built from TRBV6-5 and TRBJ2-5; D perhaps matches TRBD1 (5 bases). The germline CDR1 and CDR2 sequences are MNHEY and SVGAGI. This CDR3 region has 14 residues. The V end was cut by 6 bases, the J end by 4 bases, with 15 bases between. The CDR3 protein is CASSQTTARETQYF. In DNA, the CDR3 is TGTGCCAGCAGCCAAACGACAGCGCGAGAGACCCAGTACTTC.